This record covers a single TCR beta chain. These data belong to a study of blood T cell repertoires in COVID-19. Looking at the study overall: Collection of acute and convalescent COVID-19 samples took place in the United States, Italy and Spain.

In the source study's methods: Estimation of nucleated cell counts relied on the amplification of reference gene primers. Libraries were prepared by immunoSEQ multiplex PCR; TCRdb keeps only in-frame clonotypes and omits some of them. Clone size and the V and J calls come from that table; the DNA yielded D and trimming. The sample holds 80,000 to 95,000 clones, about 86% seen once. Germline assignment: CDR1 LNHNV and CDR2 YYDKDF (reference sequence). V lost 7 bases and J 3 bases, leaving 15 bases between the germline ends. The length of the CDR3 is 14 residues. The V gene is TRBV15, the J gene TRBJ2-5; a weak D match, TRBD1 (5 bases). Sequenced: peripheral blood. This TCR was sampled from a woman older than 75 in a cohort sampled during active or convalescent COVID-19. The CDR3 coding sequence is TGTGCCACCACGGACACACTGCTAAAAGAGACCCAGTACTTC. Protein sequence: CATTDTLLKETQYF.